This T cell receptor beta chain was observed in a study of cytomegalovirus exposure and HLA in healthy donors. Trimming stripped 6 bases from V and 1 base from J, with 15 bases between. The CDR3 is 15 amino acids. Germline lookup yields CDR1 MNHEY and CDR2 SMNVEV (reference sequence). PCR was performed using 60 Vbeta and 13 Jbeta primers. The method was immunoSEQ multiplex PCR; TCRdb's version includes in-frame clones alone and lacks a portion of them. The sample includes more than 150,000 clones, about 82% of them seen just once. The J gene is TRBJ1-1, the V gene TRBV27; no clear D. Sequenced material: PBMCs. This TCR derives from a woman in her forties or fifties in good health and CMV-seropositive. The CDR3 is CASSSGVSPNTEAFF. The CDR3 coding sequence is TGTGCCAGCAGCTCCGGAGTGTCCCCGAACACTGAAGCTTTCTTT.